Each of the 20 T cell receptor beta chains below was sequenced from the same sample in a study of blood T cell repertoires in COVID-19. The protocol was immunoSEQ multiplex PCR, while the TCRdb copy is restricted to in-frame clones and leaves out a portion. The data hold approximately 60,000 clones, with less than 80% observed a single time. The sample taken for sequencing was peripheral blood. The source is a man aged 55-75 years with acute or convalescent COVID-19.

The chain has TRBV7-9 and TRBJ2-1; possible D gene TRBD2, 6 bases. Trimming cost V 1 base and J 14 bases, with 18 bases left between them. There are 14 residues in the CDR3. In germline, CDR1 is SEHNR, CDR2 FQNEAQ (reference sequence). The CDR3: CASSLGAGGNQEFF. In nucleotides, the CDR3 is TGTGCCAGCAGCTTAGGAGCTGGGGGGAATCAGGAGTTCTTC.

The rearrangement uses TRBV18 and TRBJ2-1; 8 bases match TRBD2. Germline V gives CDR1 KGHSH, CDR2 LQKENI. The CDR3 sequence is 17 residues long. Trimming at V came to 2 bases and at J to 3 bases, leaving 9 bases not matched to a gene. CDR3 DNA sequence: TGTGCCAGCTCACCATGGAGCGGGAGAGGATACTACAATGAGCAGTTCTTC. It is translated as CASSPWSGRGYYNEQFF.

This chain links TRBV28 with TRBJ1-5, with a weak D call TRBD1 (5 bases). Trimming stripped 6 bases from V and 11 bases from J, with 23 bases between. This CDR3 region has 15 residues. Germline V gene sequence: CDR1 MDHEN, CDR2 SYDVKM. The CDR3 coding sequence is TGTGCCAGCAGGGGGGGAGGCCCTAGGGTTCCGGCCCAGCATTTT. It codes for CASRGGGPRVPAQHF.

The rearrangement links TRBV7-8 to TRBJ1-1; 10 nucleotides match TRBD1. V gave up 6 bases and J gave up 4 bases; unmatched junction bases: 2. Germline V lookup: CDR1 SGHVS, CDR2 FQNEAQ. The CDR3 is 13 amino acids. CDR3 amino acids: CASSRTGGTEAFF. CDR3 in DNA: TGTGCCAGCAGTCGGACAGGGGGCACTGAAGCTTTCTTT.

Points on this clone: The junction does not match germline at one end; this may be a read error. The chain employs TRBV9 and TRBJ2-5; a possible D gene is TRBD2 (7 bases). CDR3 length: 15 amino acids. CDR1 and CDR2 from the germline V gene are SGDLS and YYNGEE. The CDR3 coding sequence is TGCGCCAGCAGCGAGGGGGGAGGGGATTTGGAGACCCAGTACTTC. Translation: CASSEGGGDLETQYF.

A few counts support this clone. The rearrangement joins TRBV12-3 or TRBV12-4 to TRBJ1-1, with D possibly matching TRBD1 (5 bases). The CDR3 length is 11 residues. V was trimmed by 3 bases and J by 6 bases, leaving 5 bases between them. CDR3: CASSFRAEAFF. Here the CDR3 DNA reads TGTGCCAGCAGTTTCAGGGCTGAAGCTTTCTTT.

The chain couples TRBV24-1 to TRBJ2-1; D gene ambiguous. Germline V gene lookup returns CDR1 KGHDR and CDR2 SFDVKD. CDR3 size: 15 residues. The V gene lost 3 bases and the J gene lost 8 bases, with 16 bases spanning the gap. The CDR3 region is CATSDHRSFEDEQFF. DNA for the CDR3: TGTGCCACCAGTGATCACCGGTCCTTTGAGGATGAGCAGTTCTTC.

This clone has just a few counts. CDR3 protein: CASSTTDRVGQPQHF. The CDR3 bases are TGTGCCAGCTCAACTACGGACAGGGTTGGTCAGCCCCAGCATTTT. The gene calls are TRBV18 and TRBJ1-5; 8 nucleotides agree with TRBD1. Germline loops: CDR1 KGHSH, CDR2 LQKENI. This CDR3 spans 15 amino acids. V lost 5 bases to trimming and J lost 6 bases; unmatched junction nucleotides: 9. Variable domain in full (rest from reference TRBV18 and TRBJ1-5): NAGVMQNPRHLVRRRGQEARLRCSPMKGHSHVYWYRQLPEEGLKFMVYLQKENIIDESGMPKERFSAEFPKEGPSILRIQQVVRGDSAAYFCASSTTDRVGQPQHFGDGTRLSIL.

V is TRBV5-1 and J is TRBJ2-5; TRBD1 aligns across 9 bases. CDR3 length: 16 amino acids. CDR1 is SGHRS, CDR2 YFSETQ, per germline. The V segment lost 5 bases and the J segment 2 bases; nucleotides outside the gene matches: 10. This CDR3 is CASRLIAGTGQETQYF. The CDR3, as DNA: TGCGCCAGCAGACTTATTGCCGGGACAGGGCAAGAGACCCAGTACTTC.

The chain joins TRBV19 to TRBJ1-2; D is uncertain. V gave up 5 bases and J gave up 4 bases, with 20 bases separating them. Germline assignment: CDR1 LNHDA and CDR2 SQIVND (reference sequence). The CDR3 is 16 residues long. CDR3 coding DNA: TGTGCCAGTAGTCTACGAAATCTGCGAGCCGTCTATGGCTACACCTTC. The encoded protein is CASSLRNLRAVYGYTF.

J is TRBJ1-1 and V is TRBV14; TRBD1 might be the D (5 bases). Trimming pared 4 bases from V and 5 bases from J, leaving 11 bases between. The CDR3 is 13 amino acids. The V gene's germline CDR1 is SGHDN and CDR2 FVKESK. CDR3 DNA: TGTGCCAGCAGCCTGTTATCAGGGACTGAAGCTTTCTTT. Translation gives CASSLLSGTEAFF.

The J gene is TRBJ2-7, the V gene TRBV6-2 or TRBV6-3; D remains ambiguous. V lost 6 bases and J 6 bases, leaving 12 bases between the germline ends. Germline V CDR1 and CDR2: MNHEY, SVGEGT. This CDR3 has 12 residues. The DNA for the CDR3 is TGTGCCAGCAGCCCATCGGTGGTCGAGCAGTACTTC. It yields the protein CASSPSVVEQYF.

The chain employs TRBV4-1 and TRBJ2-1; 7 bases are shared with TRBD2. The J segment lost 4 bases and the V segment lost 1 base, leaving 4 bases of the junction unmatched. Per germline, CDR1 MGHRA and CDR2 YSYEKL. The CDR3 contains 15 residues. The CDR3 region is CASSQGLREYNEQFF. Here the CDR3 DNA reads TGCGCCAGCAGCCAAGGACTGCGGGAGTACAATGAGCAGTTCTTC.

The chain combines TRBV3-1 (or the pseudogene TRBV3-2) with TRBJ2-7, with 8 bases lining up with TRBD2. The V segment lost 4 bases and the J segment 0 bases; nucleotides outside the gene matches: 2. This CDR3 spans 14 amino acids. CDR1 is LGHDT and CDR2 is YNNKEL in the germline V gene (reference sequence). The CDR3 sequence: CASSLAGSSYEQYF. The CDR3 DNA sequence: TGTGCCAGCAGCCTAGCGGGAAGCTCCTACGAGCAGTACTTC.

The chain recombines TRBV2 with TRBJ1-1; TRBD1 matches at 8 bases. V trimming: 5 bases; J trimming: 5 bases; junction bases outside the gene matches: 4. The CDR3 consists of 13 residues. Germline V CDR1 and CDR2: SNHLY, FYNNEI. As DNA, the CDR3 is TGTGCCAGCAGTTGGACAGGGAAGACTGAAGCTTTCTTT. This sequence encodes CASSWTGKTEAFF.

This clone has a handful of counts. The V and J genes are TRBV12-3 or TRBV12-4 and TRBJ2-7, with D unresolved. The V end was cut by 2 bases, the J end by 3 bases, with 5 bases between. This CDR3 spans 12 amino acids. The chain's CDR3 is CASSLSFYEQYF. In DNA, the CDR3 is TGTGCCAGCAGTTTATCTTTCTACGAGCAGTACTTC.

This rearrangement joins TRBV27 to TRBJ2-1; TRBD2 aligns across 11 bases. The germline gives CDR1 MNHEY, CDR2 SMNVEV (reference sequence). The V and J ends lost 5 bases and 8 bases, in that order; junction bases with no gene match: 8. CDR3 length equals 15 residues. CDR3 residues: CASSPLAGVTHEQFF. The CDR3 coding sequence is TGTGCCAGCAGTCCACTAGCGGGAGTGACGCATGAGCAGTTCTTC.

J is TRBJ2-7 and V is TRBV4-2, with TRBD2 identical over 10 bases. The germline gives CDR1 LGHNA, CDR2 YNFKEQ. V was clipped by 4 bases and J by 0 bases; unmatched bases: 12. This CDR3 comprises 18 residues. The CDR3 sequence: CASSLPEPLAGDSYEQYF. The DNA of the CDR3 is TGTGCCAGCAGCCTACCAGAGCCCCTAGCGGGGGACTCCTACGAGCAGTACTTC.

This chain joins TRBV5-1 and TRBJ1-1, with D maybe TRBD1 (6 bases). V was shortened by 2 bases and J by 2 bases, with 7 bases between the two germline ends. Germline V gives CDR1 SGHRS, CDR2 YFSETQ. This CDR3 spans 13 amino acids. The DNA for the CDR3 is TGCGCCAGCAGCTTTGGGGGCAACACTGAAGCTTTCTTT. It translates to CASSFGGNTEAFF.

The J gene is TRBJ2-1, the V gene TRBV3-1 (or the pseudogene TRBV3-2), with 7 nucleotides matching TRBD2. There are 17 residues in the CDR3. The germline V gene encodes CDR1 LGHDT and CDR2 YNNKEL (reference sequence). Trimming removed 4 bases from V and 0 bases from J; junction bases left unmatched: 9. The CDR3 DNA sequence: TGTGCCAGCAGCCCCATTAGCGGGCGGAGCTCCTACAATGAGCAGTTCTTC. Protein product: CASSPISGRSSYNEQFF.